A single sample is the source of the 12 T cell receptor beta chains below, sequenced in a study of cytomegalovirus exposure and HLA in healthy donors. Primers included in the PCR were 60 Vbeta and 13 Jbeta primers. Data came from immunoSEQ multiplex PCR; TCRdb stores just in-frame clones and leaves some out. The sample contains fewer than 200,000 clones, about 65% of which appear only once. Sequencing used PBMCs. These receptors originate from a woman younger than 45 in good health and CMV-seronegative.

V and J are TRBV28 and TRBJ1-6; 7 bases align to TRBD1. Trimming at V came to 4 bases and at J to 8 bases, leaving 2 bases not matched to a gene. The CDR3 contains 13 residues. Looked up from germline, CDR1 is MDHEN and CDR2 is SYDVKM. The CDR3 bases are TGTGCCAGCAGTTGGGACAGATATTCACCCCTCCACTTT. Translated: CASSWDRYSPLHF.

This rearrangement joins TRBV14 to TRBJ2-7; no clear D. V shed 4 bases and J shed 1 base, with 5 bases lying between them. The CDR3 contains 12 residues. Germline CDR1 and CDR2: SGHDN and FVKESK. The CDR3 here is CASSPHSYEQYF. In nucleotides, the CDR3 is TGTGCCAGCAGCCCCCATTCCTACGAGCAGTACTTC.

The gene calls are TRBV7-8 and TRBJ2-7; 7 bases match TRBD2. Trimming at V came to 2 bases and at J to 0 bases, leaving 4 bases not matched to a gene. The CDR3 has 15 residues. The germline V gene has CDR1 SGHVS and CDR2 FQNEAQ. The CDR3 region is CASSLKRDYSYEQYF. The CDR3 DNA is TGTGCCAGCAGCTTAAAGCGGGATTACTCCTACGAGCAGTACTTC.

The CDR3 sequence is CASSVVSEYNEQFF. The CDR3 bases are TGTGCCAGCAGCGTAGTATCGGAGTACAATGAGCAGTTCTTC. The chain links TRBV9 to TRBJ2-1; D unclear. The V end was cut by 0 bases, the J end by 4 bases, with 8 bases between. CDR1 SGDLS and CDR2 YYNGEE come from the germline V gene. CDR3 length: 14 residues.

This clone was recorded once. The V and J genes are TRBV6-1 and TRBJ1-1; D gene ambiguous. V dropped 5 bases and J dropped 4 bases, with 11 bases sitting between them. The CDR3 loop spans 13 amino acids. The V gene's germline CDR1 is MNHNS and CDR2 SASEGT. The CDR3: CASSLTQSTEAFF. CDR3 DNA sequence: TGTGCCAGCAGTCTCACACAGTCCACTGAAGCTTTCTTT.

This chain connects TRBV5-1 to TRBJ1-5, with D hard to call. V gave up 0 bases and J gave up 2 bases, with 9 bases separating them. The germline V gene has CDR1 SGHRS and CDR2 YFSETQ. The CDR3 is made up of 15 amino acids. The DNA for the CDR3 is TGCGCCAGCAGCTTGGGGCCTGCGGGCAATCAGCCCCAGCATTTT. Protein sequence: CASSLGPAGNQPQHF.

The V and J genes are TRBV9 and TRBJ2-7; TRBD2 matches 9 bases. V shed 3 bases and J 7 bases; nucleotides not matched to a gene: 8. The CDR3 totals 14 residues. Germline values: CDR1 SGDLS, CDR2 YYNGEE. The CDR3 DNA reads TGTGCCAGCAGCGGGGGACTAGCCACTCGGGAGCAGTACTTC. Translating it yields CASSGGLATREQYF.

This clone was seen only once. One junction end does not reproduce the germline sequence, and a read error may be involved. The chain uses TRBV7-9 and TRBJ2-7; 7 bases align to TRBD1. The CDR3 contains 14 residues. Germline loops: CDR1 SEHNR, CDR2 FQNEAQ (reference sequence). The CDR3 sequence: CSSSLSEGAVEQYF. In DNA, the CDR3 is TGTTCCAGCAGCTTATCTGAGGGGGCGGTCGAGCAGTACTTC.

This rearrangement joins TRBV2 to TRBJ2-3, with D possibly TRBD2 on 5 matching bases. The CDR3 has 12 residues. Germline V lookup: CDR1 SNHLY, CDR2 FYNNEI. V was shortened by 7 bases and J by 4 bases, with 9 bases between the two germline ends. The DNA of the CDR3 is TGTGCCAGCATGAGGGTCCCAGATACGCAGTATTTT. It encodes CASMRVPDTQYF. The complete variable domain, with remaining parts taken from reference TRBV2 and TRBJ2-3, reads EPEVTQTPSHQVTQMGQEVILRCVPISNHLYFYWYRQILGQKVEFLVSFYNNEISEKSEIFDDQFSVERPDGSNFTLKIRSTKLEDSAMYFCASMRVPDTQYFGPGTRLTVL.

This clone was recorded a few times. In nucleotides, the CDR3 is TGTGCCAGCAGTGCACTCGGACAGGGTGATGAGCAGTTCTTC. Translated: CASSALGQGDEQFF. This chain connects TRBV6-5 to TRBJ2-1, with 8 nucleotides matching TRBD1. The CDR3 loop spans 14 amino acids. Germline assignment: CDR1 MNHEY and CDR2 SVGAGI. The junction had 8 bases not matched to a gene; V was cut back by 5 bases and J by 8 bases.

This clone has a handful of counts. The chain combines TRBV5-6 with TRBJ1-2, with 8 bases identical to TRBD1. Germline CDR1 and CDR2: SGHDT and YYEEEE. CDR3 size: 15 residues. V dropped 2 bases and J dropped 0; count of bases not matched to a gene: 3. The CDR3 DNA sequence: TGTGCCAGCAGCTTTATACAGGGGGCTAACTATGGCTACACCTTC. Its translation: CASSFIQGANYGYTF.

This clone has more than one count but fewer than ten. This chain joins TRBV9 and TRBJ2-2; D is perhaps TRBD1 (5 bases). V lost 1 base to trimming and J lost 2 bases, with 12 bases between them. CDR1 SGDLS and CDR2 YYNGEE come from the germline V gene. This CDR3 contains 16 residues. The CDR3 protein is CASSVYGRTNTGELFF. The CDR3 DNA follows: TGTGCCAGCAGCGTATACGGTCGGACAAACACCGGGGAGCTGTTTTTT.